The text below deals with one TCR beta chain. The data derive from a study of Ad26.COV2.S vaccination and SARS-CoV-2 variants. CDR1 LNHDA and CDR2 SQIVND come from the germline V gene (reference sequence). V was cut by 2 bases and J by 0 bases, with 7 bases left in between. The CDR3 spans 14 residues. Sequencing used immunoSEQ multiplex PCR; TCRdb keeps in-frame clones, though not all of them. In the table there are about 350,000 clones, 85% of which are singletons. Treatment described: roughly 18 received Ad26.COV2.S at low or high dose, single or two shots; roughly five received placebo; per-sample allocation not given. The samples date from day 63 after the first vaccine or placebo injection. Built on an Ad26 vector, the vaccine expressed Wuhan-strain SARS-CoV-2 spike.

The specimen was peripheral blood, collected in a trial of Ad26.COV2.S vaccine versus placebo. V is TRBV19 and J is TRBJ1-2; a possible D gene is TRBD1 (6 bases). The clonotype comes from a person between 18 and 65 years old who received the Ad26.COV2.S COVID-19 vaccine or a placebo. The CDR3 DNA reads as TGTGCCAGTAGTATACAGGGGACTAACTATGGCTACACCTTC. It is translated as CASSIQGTNYGYTF.